This passage covers 10 T cell receptor beta chains from one sample sequenced in a study of T cells in Graves' hyperthyroidism and ophthalmopathy. TCR beta CDR3 regions were amplified from RNA transcripts. Researchers ran a first-round RT-PCR on the TCR CDR3 using the HTBI primer set. TCRdb passed the multiplex PCR reads through MiXCR, listing each CDR3 protein once. The data contain 300,000 to 500,000 distinct CDR3 sequences, more than 12% of them seen just once; the ten biggest clones take up 30% to 35%. The specimen sequenced was blood. These receptors originate from a woman aged 30 to 39 with Graves' hyperthyroidism.

This clonotype has just a few counts. V and J are TRBV12-3 or TRBV12-4 and TRBJ1-5; 7 bases line up with TRBD1. This CDR3 spans 15 amino acids. Trimming took 7 bases from V and 0 from J; bases not matched to a gene: 6. CDR3 sequence reads: CASNQGGVSNQPQHF. In DNA, the CDR3 is TGTGCCAGCAACCAGGGGGGGGTTAGCAATCAGCCCCAGCATTTT.

The chain combines TRBV5-1 with TRBJ2-6; TRBD2 is a possible D gene (5 bases). The CDR3 loop spans 15 amino acids. The V gene lost 9 bases and the J gene lost 1 base, with 14 bases spanning the gap. Germline assignment: CDR1 SGHRS and CDR2 YFSETQ. DNA of the CDR3: TGCGCCATTCGGACTGATTCTTCTGGGGCCAACGTCCTGACTTTC. It yields the protein CAIRTDSSGANVLTF.

The chain uses TRBV5-4 and TRBJ1-2; D possibly corresponds to TRBD1 (5 bases). CDR3 length: 14 amino acids. V dropped 7 bases and J dropped 2 bases, with 15 bases sitting between them. The germline V gene has CDR1 SGHNT and CDR2 YYREEE (reference sequence). The CDR3 DNA reads TGTGCCAGCCGACGTGGGGGGGTCAACTATGGCTACACCTTC. Its protein is CASRRGGVNYGYTF.

This sequence joins TRBV7-9 and TRBJ1-2; the D gene is possibly TRBD1 (5 bases). The V and J ends lost 6 bases and 3 bases respectively, with 14 bases between them. The CDR3 sequence is 14 residues long. Germline assignment: CDR1 SEHNR and CDR2 FQNEAQ (reference sequence). DNA of the CDR3: TGTGCCAGCAGACCCGGGGGTTCGGACTATGGCTACACCTTC. This codes for CASRPGGSDYGYTF.

The chain combines TRBV10-1 with TRBJ2-3, with a possible D match to TRBD2 (5 bases). V gave up 4 bases and J gave up 1 base, with 12 bases separating them. The CDR3 is 15 residues long. Germline CDR1 reads WNHNN; CDR2 reads SYGVQD (reference sequence). For the CDR3, the DNA is TGCGCCAGCAGTGGGGGAGCCCTCGGCACAGATACGCAGTATTTT. It translates to CASSGGALGTDTQYF.

In this sample, this clonotype turned up many times. The gene calls are TRBV27 and TRBJ2-1; D not resolved. Germline V gene data show CDR1 as MNHEY and CDR2 as SMNVEV (reference sequence). V lost 5 bases to trimming and J lost 0 bases, with 14 bases between them. The CDR3 sequence is 16 residues long. CDR3 in amino acids: CASSPRLVSSYNEQFF. The CDR3 DNA reads as TGTGCCAGCAGTCCCCGCTTAGTGAGCTCCTACAATGAGCAGTTCTTC.

This clonotype was recorded a few times. The chain joins TRBV5-4 to TRBJ2-5; D ambiguous. The CDR3 consists of 13 residues. Germline CDR1 and CDR2: SGHNT and YYREEE (reference sequence). V was shortened by 2 bases and J by 6 bases, with 11 bases between the two germline ends. CDR3 sequence: CASSFLPPKTQYF. In DNA, the CDR3 is TGTGCCAGCAGCTTTCTGCCCCCGAAGACCCAGTACTTC.

This clonotype was detected many times. The chain carries TRBV24-1 and TRBJ2-3, with 13 bases that match TRBD2. The CDR3 runs 16 residues. In germline, CDR1 is KGHDR, CDR2 SFDVKD. V dropped 5 bases and J dropped 4; count of bases not matched to a gene: 5. As DNA, the CDR3 is TGTGCCACCAGTGGCAGGACTAGCGGGAGTGCAGATACGCAGTATTTT. It is translated as CATSGRTSGSADTQYF.

At least ten counts were recorded for this clonotype. The chain is built from TRBV6-1 and TRBJ2-5, with D hard to call. V was trimmed by 5 bases and J by 3 bases, leaving 7 bases between them. The CDR3 runs to 12 residues. Germline-derived CDR1 and CDR2 are MNHNS and SASEGT. The CDR3 loop is CASSFPKETQYF. The CDR3 DNA reads as TGTGCCAGCAGTTTCCCTAAAGAGACCCAGTACTTC.

This clonotype came up many times. J is TRBJ1-5 and V is TRBV10-1, with a weak D call TRBD1 (5 bases). Trimming left V 2 bases short and J 1 base short, with 18 bases between. Germline V gene data show CDR1 as WNHNN and CDR2 as SYGVQD (reference sequence). There are 18 residues in the CDR3. Written as DNA, the CDR3 is TGCGCCAGCAGTGAGCGCACTCCGGGCCGGGGGAGCAATCAGCCCCAGCATTTT. Translation gives CASSERTPGRGSNQPQHF.